Each of the 8 T cell receptor beta chains below was sequenced from the same sample in a study of radiotherapy plus CTLA-4 blockade in lung cancer. TCRdb keeps only in-frame clones here, not all; method: immunoSEQ multiplex PCR. The table records about 91,000 clones, less than 80% of them present only once. The specimen comprised peripheral blood, sampled from a patient treated with radiotherapy plus ipilimumab. These receptors were obtained from a human donor with non-small cell lung cancer that progressed on radiotherapy plus ipilimumab.

The J gene is TRBJ1-1, the V gene TRBV28, with a tentative D call TRBD1 (5 bases). The CDR3 covers 17 residues. Trimming took 8 bases from V and 0 from J, leaving 22 bases between them. Germline CDR1 MDHEN, CDR2 SYDVKM. The CDR3: CASSPWGGGRMNTEAFF. The CDR3, as DNA: TGTGCCAGCTCCCCTTGGGGGGGTGGGAGAATGAACACTGAAGCTTTCTTT. Full variable domain (missing parts from reference TRBV28 and TRBJ1-1): DVKVTQSSRYLVKRTGEKVFLECVQDMDHENMFWYRQDPGLGLRLIYFSYDVKMKEKGDIPEGYSVSREKKERFSLILESASTNQTSMYLCASSPWGGGRMNTEAFFGQGTRLTVV.

The CDR3, as DNA: TGTGCCAGCAGCTTAGGCGTAGGGAACACCGGGGAGCTGTTTTTT. Translating it yields CASSLGVGNTGELFF. This chain links TRBV13 with TRBJ2-2; D is ambiguous. Germline CDR1 reads PRHDT; CDR2 reads FYEKMQ (reference sequence). Deletions cut 0 bases from V and 1 base from J, with 6 bases between. This CDR3 has 15 residues.

This chain joins TRBV9 and TRBJ2-5; 7 bases align to TRBD1. The CDR3 spans 15 residues. V lost 4 bases and J lost 4; bases outside the gene matches: 10. Looked up from germline, CDR1 is SGDLS and CDR2 is YYNGEE. CDR3 DNA: TGTGCCAGCAGCCCCAGACAGGGAAGGACAGAGACCCAGTACTTC. This encodes CASSPRQGRTETQYF. Full variable domain (outside the CDR3, taken from reference TRBV9 and TRBJ2-5): DSGVTQTPKHLITATGQRVTLRCSPRSGDLSVYWYQQSLDQGLQFLIQYYNGEERAKGNILERFSAQQFPDLHSELNLSSLELGDSALYFCASSPRQGRTETQYFGPGTRLLVL.

This clone was seen just once. The V gene is TRBV27, the J gene TRBJ1-5; a possible D gene is TRBD1 (6 bases). The ends were cut back, 6 bases at V and 5 bases at J, with 17 bases in the middle. This CDR3 spans 15 amino acids. Germline V lookup: CDR1 MNHEY, CDR2 SMNVEV (reference sequence). The CDR3 bases are TGTGCCAGCAGCCCCCTGGGGGGGGCGGATCAGCCCCAGCATTTT. Its translation: CASSPLGGADQPQHF.

J is TRBJ1-2 and V is TRBV5-1, with no clear D. V lost 7 bases, J lost 2 bases, and 15 bases lay in between. The CDR3 runs 14 residues. CDR1 and CDR2 (germline): SGHRS, YFSETQ. This CDR3 is CASRRVGGNYGYTF. For the CDR3, the DNA is TGCGCCAGCCGACGAGTTGGAGGGAACTATGGCTACACCTTC.

The rearrangement joins TRBV5-1 to TRBJ2-3; D unresolved. Germline CDR1 SGHRS, CDR2 YFSETQ. With 3 bases removed from V and 2 bases from J, the gap between germline ends came to 7 bases. CDR3 length equals 13 residues. CDR3 in DNA: TGCGCCAGCAGCTCCTTCCTCACAGATACGCAGTATTTT. Amino acids: CASSSFLTDTQYF.

This clone was observed once. The chain is built from TRBV6-6 and TRBJ2-2; tentatively, D is TRBD2 (6 bases). The CDR3 spans 14 residues. V was shortened by 2 bases and J by 8 bases, with 12 bases between the two germline ends. CDR1 is MNHNY, CDR2 SVGAGI, per germline (reference sequence). In DNA, the CDR3 is TGTGCCAGCAGTTACCAGGACTACGGGGGGGAGCTGTTTTTT. Translated, it gives CASSYQDYGGELFF.

The chain combines TRBV11-2 with TRBJ2-2; a possible D gene is TRBD1 (6 bases). The CDR3 is made up of 13 amino acids. Per the germline V gene, CDR1 is SGHAT and CDR2 is FQNNGV. V shed 5 bases and J shed 5 bases, with 9 bases lying between them. In DNA form, the CDR3 reads TGTGCCAGCAGCCTCGACAGGACCGGGGAGCTGTTTTTT. Its translation is CASSLDRTGELFF.